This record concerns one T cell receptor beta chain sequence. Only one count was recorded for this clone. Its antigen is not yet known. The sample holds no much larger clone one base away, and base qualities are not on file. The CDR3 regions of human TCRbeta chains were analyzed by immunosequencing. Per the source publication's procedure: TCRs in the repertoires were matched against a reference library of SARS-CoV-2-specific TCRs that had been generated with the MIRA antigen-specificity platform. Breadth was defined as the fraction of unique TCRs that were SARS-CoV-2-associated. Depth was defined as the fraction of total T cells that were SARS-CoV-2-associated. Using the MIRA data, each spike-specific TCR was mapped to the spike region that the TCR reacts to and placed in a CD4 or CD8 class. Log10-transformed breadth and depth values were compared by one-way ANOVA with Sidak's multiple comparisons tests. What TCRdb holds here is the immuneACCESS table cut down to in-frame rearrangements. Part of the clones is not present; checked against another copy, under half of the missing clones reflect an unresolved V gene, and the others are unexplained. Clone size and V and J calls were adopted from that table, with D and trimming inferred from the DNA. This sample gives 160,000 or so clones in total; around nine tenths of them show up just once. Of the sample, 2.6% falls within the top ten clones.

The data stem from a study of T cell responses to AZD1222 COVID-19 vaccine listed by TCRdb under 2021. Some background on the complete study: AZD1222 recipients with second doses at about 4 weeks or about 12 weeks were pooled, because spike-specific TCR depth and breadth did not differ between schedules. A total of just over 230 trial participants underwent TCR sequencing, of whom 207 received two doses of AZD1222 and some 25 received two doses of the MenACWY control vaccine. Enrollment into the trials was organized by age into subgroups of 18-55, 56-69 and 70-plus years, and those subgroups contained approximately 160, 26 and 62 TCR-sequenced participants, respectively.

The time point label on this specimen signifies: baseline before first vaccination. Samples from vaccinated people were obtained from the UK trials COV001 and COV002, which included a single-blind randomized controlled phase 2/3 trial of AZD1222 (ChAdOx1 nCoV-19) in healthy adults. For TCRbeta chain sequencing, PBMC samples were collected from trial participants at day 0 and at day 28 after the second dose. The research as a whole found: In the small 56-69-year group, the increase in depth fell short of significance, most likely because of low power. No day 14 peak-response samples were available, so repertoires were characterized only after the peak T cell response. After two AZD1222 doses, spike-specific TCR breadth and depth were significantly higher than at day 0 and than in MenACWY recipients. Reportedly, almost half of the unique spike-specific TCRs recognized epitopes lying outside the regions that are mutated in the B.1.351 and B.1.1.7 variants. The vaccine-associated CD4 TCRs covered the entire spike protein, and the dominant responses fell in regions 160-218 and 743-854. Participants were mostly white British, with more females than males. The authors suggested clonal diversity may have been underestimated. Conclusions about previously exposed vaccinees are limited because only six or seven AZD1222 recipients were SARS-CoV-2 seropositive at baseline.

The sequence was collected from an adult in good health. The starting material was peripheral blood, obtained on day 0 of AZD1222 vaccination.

The nucleotide sequence reads as follows: TGTGCCAGCAGTGAACTCCTAGCGACCGGGGAGCTGTTTTTT. It translates to CASSELLATGELFF. Recombination linked TRBV2 to TRBJ2-2; 6 matching bases give a weak D call of TRBD2. Trimming takes 2 bases from V and 5 bases from J, and the germline ends sit 9 bases apart. As encoded in the germline V gene, CDR1 is SNHLY while CDR2 is FYNNEI. Including cysteine and phenylalanine, the CDR3 has 14 amino acids. The kept DNA is CDR3 alone, 42 bases in frame from the first base.